The 19 T cell receptor beta chains presented below share a single source sample, sequenced in a study of CD4 T cells in lung cancer. The repertoire was sequenced with immunoSEQ multiplex PCR; TCRdb's copy has only in-frame clones and lacks some. The sample contains over 8,000 clones, over 50% of which appear only once. At least 3 cm from the malignant lesion, non-adjacent lung tissue was taken from the same resection. Sequencing input: normal lung tissue taken away from the tumor. These receptors were obtained from a man aged 60 to 75 with non-small cell lung cancer.

The rearrangement links TRBV2 to TRBJ1-2, with TRBD1 matching 7 bases. The germline V gene encodes CDR1 SNHLY and CDR2 FYNNEI. This CDR3 is built from 14 residues. V trimming: 3 bases; J trimming: 4 bases; junction bases outside the gene matches: 5. The CDR3 protein is CASSDPTGAYGYTF. In nucleotides, the CDR3 is TGTGCCAGCAGTGATCCTACAGGGGCCTATGGCTACACCTTC.

The chain joins TRBV30 to TRBJ2-5; the D gene is possibly TRBD2 (5 bases). The germline V gene encodes CDR1 GTSNPN and CDR2 SVGIG (reference sequence). The V end was cut by 3 bases, the J end by 1 base, with 15 bases between. This CDR3 region has 15 residues. The CDR3 sequence: CAWSRGPARQETQYF. DNA of the CDR3: TGTGCCTGGAGCCGCGGGCCCGCTCGCCAAGAGACCCAGTACTTC. Complete variable domain (other parts from reference TRBV30 and TRBJ2-5): SQTIHQWPATLVQPVGSPLSLECTVEGTSNPNLYWYRQAAGRGLQLLFYSVGIGQISSEVPQNLSASRPQDRQFILSSKKLLLSDSGFYLCAWSRGPARQETQYFGPGTRLLVL.

This chain links TRBV4-2 with TRBJ2-2; 8 nucleotides match TRBD2. J lost 2 bases, V lost 1 base, and 3 bases had no gene match. CDR1 and CDR2 (germline): LGHNA, YNFKEQ. This CDR3 comprises 16 residues. CDR3 DNA sequence: TGTGCCAGCAGCCAAGCGGGACTAGATAACACCGGGGAGCTGTTTTTT. Its protein product is CASSQAGLDNTGELFF.

The rearrangement uses TRBV4-1 and TRBJ1-1; D may be TRBD1 (6 bases). V lost 0 bases and J 10 bases, leaving 21 bases between the germline ends. The CDR3 runs to 16 residues. Germline loops: CDR1 MGHRA, CDR2 YSYEKL. The DNA for the CDR3 is TGCGCCAGCAGCCAAGATCGGCGGGGGGGGACAACCAGAGCTTTCTTT. As protein: CASSQDRRGGTTRAFF.

The chain links TRBV6-1 to TRBJ1-2, with 9 bases identical to TRBD1. Germline V gene sequence: CDR1 MNHNS, CDR2 SASEGT. J was trimmed by 6 bases and V by 2 bases; bases with no gene match: 4. This CDR3 comprises 14 residues. The CDR3 nucleotides read TGTGCCAGCAGTGAATCGGGGACAGGGCATGGCTACACCTTC. Encoded protein: CASSESGTGHGYTF.

This chain joins TRBV28 and TRBJ2-1, with D perhaps matching TRBD2 (7 bases). Trimming removed 7 bases at V and 8 bases at J, with 21 bases between. The V gene's germline CDR1 is MDHEN and CDR2 SYDVKM. This CDR3 region has 15 residues. The CDR3, as DNA: TGTGCCAGCACCCCTGGGGGGGCGGGACCTGATGAGCAGTTCTTC. Translated, it gives CASTPGGAGPDEQFF. Variable domain in full (rest from reference TRBV28 and TRBJ2-1): DVKVTQSSRYLVKRTGEKVFLECVQDMDHENMFWYRQDPGLGLRLIYFSYDVKMKEKGDIPEGYSVSREKKERFSLILESASTNQTSMYLCASTPGGAGPDEQFFGPGTRLTVL.

J is TRBJ1-1 and V is TRBV28; TRBD1 agrees at 7 bases. The CDR3 has 15 amino acids. V trimming: 6 bases; J trimming: 5 bases; junction bases outside the gene matches: 12. Looked up from germline, CDR1 is MDHEN and CDR2 is SYDVKM. CDR3 sequence: CASRPRGRMETEAFF. Written as DNA, the CDR3 is TGTGCCAGCAGGCCCAGGGGGAGGATGGAGACTGAAGCTTTCTTT.

This clone appeared a few times. The genes are TRBV29-1 and TRBJ1-5; 8 bases are a match to TRBD1. The CDR3 is 13 residues long. CDR1 is SQVTM, CDR2 ANQGSEA, per germline. V lost 6 bases and J lost 3; bases outside the gene matches: 4. This chain's CDR3 is CSVRTGNNQPQHF. CDR3 DNA sequence: TGCAGCGTAAGGACAGGGAACAATCAGCCCCAGCATTTT.

The chain carries TRBV19 and TRBJ2-2; weak D call: TRBD2 (6 bases). The CDR3 sequence is 14 residues long. Germline V gene sequence: CDR1 LNHDA, CDR2 SQIVND (reference sequence). Trimming left V 3 bases short and J 6 bases short, with 11 bases between. The CDR3 bases are TGTGCCAGTAGTATTCTTACTAGCTCCGGGGAGCTGTTTTTT. It codes for CASSILTSSGELFF.

The gene calls are TRBV11-2 and TRBJ2-2, with a possible D match to TRBD1 (5 bases). This CDR3 spans 13 amino acids. Trimming left V 1 base short and J 5 bases short, with 5 bases between. CDR1 is SGHAT and CDR2 is FQNNGV in the germline V gene. This chain's CDR3 is CASSLAGTGELFF. CDR3 bases: TGTGCCAGCAGCTTAGCAGGGACCGGGGAGCTGTTTTTT.

The rearrangement uses TRBV11-1 and TRBJ1-1, with 9 positions matching TRBD1. The trim removed 3 bases at V and 5 bases at J, leaving 7 bases unmatched. Germline CDR1 is SGHAT and CDR2 is FQDESV (reference sequence). The CDR3 has 15 amino acids. This CDR3 is CASSLLQGAGTEAFF. CDR3 coding DNA: TGTGCCAGCAGCTTGTTACAGGGGGCAGGAACTGAAGCTTTCTTT.

The chain recombines TRBV5-1 with TRBJ2-5; 8 bases align to TRBD2. The CDR3 runs to 16 residues. The J segment lost 4 bases and the V segment lost 2 bases, leaving 10 bases of the junction unmatched. Germline lookup yields CDR1 SGHRS and CDR2 YFSETQ. The CDR3 DNA reads TGCGCCAGCAGCTTCTCGGGGGGGAGGGCTAGAGAGACCCAGTACTTC. It encodes CASSFSGGRARETQYF.

The chain carries TRBV25-1 and TRBJ2-7; 9 nucleotides agree with TRBD2. Germline V gene lookup returns CDR1 MGHDK and CDR2 SYGVNS. J lost 0 bases, V lost 6 bases, and 15 bases had no gene match. The CDR3 has 18 residues. CDR3 sequence (DNA): TGTGCCAGCAGGTCACTAGCGGGCGAATCCAAGAGCTCCTACGAGCAGTACGTC. Translated: CASRSLAGESKSSYEQYV.

J is TRBJ2-1 and V is TRBV5-4; D not resolved. Trimming shortened V by 2 bases and J by 1 base, and 10 bases separated the two germline ends. This CDR3 has 15 amino acids. Germline V CDR1 and CDR2: SGHNT, YYREEE (reference sequence). The CDR3 region is CASSLSSESYNEQFF. The CDR3 DNA is TGTGCCAGCAGCTTATCGTCGGAGTCCTACAATGAGCAGTTCTTC.

The chain couples TRBV30 to TRBJ1-2; D possibly corresponds to TRBD1 (5 bases). This CDR3 spans 14 amino acids. The germline V and J ends were trimmed by 2 bases and 4 bases, with 14 bases remaining between them. The germline CDR1 and CDR2 sequences are GTSNPN and SVGIG (reference sequence). CDR3 nucleotides: TGTGCCTGGAGTAGGGCGGGGGTCGCCTATGGCTACACCTTC. Translation gives CAWSRAGVAYGYTF.

The genes are TRBV9 and TRBJ1-2; D gene uncertain. This CDR3 is built from 15 residues. V was cut by 0 bases and J by 5 bases, with 14 bases left in between. Germline assignment: CDR1 SGDLS and CDR2 YYNGEE. CDR3 loop: CASSVDSSITYGYTF. The CDR3 DNA is TGTGCCAGCAGCGTAGACAGCAGCATTACGTATGGCTACACCTTC. Looking up the rest from reference TRBV9 and TRBJ1-2 gives the full variable domain: DSGVTQTPKHLITATGQRVTLRCSPRSGDLSVYWYQQSLDQGLQFLIQYYNGEERAKGNILERFSAQQFPDLHSELNLSSLELGDSALYFCASSVDSSITYGYTFGSGTRLTVV.

The table lists this clone with a few counts. The rearrangement links TRBV5-1 to TRBJ1-1; the D is unclear. The germline V and J ends were trimmed by 0 bases and 2 bases, with 8 bases remaining between them. The V gene's germline CDR1 is SGHRS and CDR2 YFSETQ. The CDR3 spans 14 residues. The CDR3 region is CASSLEARNTEAFF. DNA for the CDR3: TGCGCCAGCAGCTTGGAAGCTAGAAACACTGAAGCTTTCTTT.

This clone was seen only a few times. This chain connects TRBV2 to TRBJ2-6; D may be TRBD2 (6 bases). Germline V lookup: CDR1 SNHLY, CDR2 FYNNEI. Trimming left V 8 bases short and J 0 bases short, with 11 bases between. The CDR3 spans 15 residues. Here the CDR3 DNA reads TGTGCCAGCGGGGCGGGGATCTCTGGGGCCAACGTCCTGACTTTC. Protein product: CASGAGISGANVLTF.

The chain is built from TRBV18 and TRBJ1-5, with a tentative D call TRBD1 (6 bases). Between the trimmed V and J ends, which lost 3 bases and 9 bases, there was a span of 15 bases. CDR1 is KGHSH, CDR2 LQKENI, per germline. The CDR3 extends over 14 amino acids. CDR3 sequence: CASSPSRDIWPQHF. CDR3 bases: TGTGCCAGCTCACCGTCCCGGGACATTTGGCCCCAGCATTTT.